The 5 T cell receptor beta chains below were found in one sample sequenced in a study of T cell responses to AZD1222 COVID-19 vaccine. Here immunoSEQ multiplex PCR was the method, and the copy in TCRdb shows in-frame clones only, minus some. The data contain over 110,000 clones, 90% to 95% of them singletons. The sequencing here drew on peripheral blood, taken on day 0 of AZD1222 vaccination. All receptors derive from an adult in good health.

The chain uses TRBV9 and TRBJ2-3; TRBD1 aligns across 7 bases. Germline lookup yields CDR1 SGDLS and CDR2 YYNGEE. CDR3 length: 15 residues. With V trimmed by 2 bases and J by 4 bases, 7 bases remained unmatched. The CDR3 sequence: CASSVRQGISDTQYF. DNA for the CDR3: TGTGCCAGCAGCGTGAGACAGGGTATATCAGATACGCAGTATTTT.

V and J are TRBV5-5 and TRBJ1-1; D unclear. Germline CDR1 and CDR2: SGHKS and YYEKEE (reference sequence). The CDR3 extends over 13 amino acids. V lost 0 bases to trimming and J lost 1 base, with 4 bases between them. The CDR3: CASSLGGNTEAFF. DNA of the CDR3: TGTGCCAGCAGCTTGGGGGGGAACACTGAAGCTTTCTTT. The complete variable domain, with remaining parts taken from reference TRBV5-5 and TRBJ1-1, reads DAGVTQSPTHLIKTRGQQVTLRCSPISGHKSVSWYQQVLGQGPQFIFQYYEKEERGRGNFPDRFSARQFPNYSSELNVNALLLGDSALYLCASSLGGNTEAFFGQGTRLTVV.

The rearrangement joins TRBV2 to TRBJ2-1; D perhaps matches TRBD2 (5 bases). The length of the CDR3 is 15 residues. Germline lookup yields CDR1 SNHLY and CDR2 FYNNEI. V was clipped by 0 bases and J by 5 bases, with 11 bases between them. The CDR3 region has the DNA TGTGCCAGCAGTGAAGCCCCAGCGGTTAACAATGAGCAGTTCTTC. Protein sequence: CASSEAPAVNNEQFF.

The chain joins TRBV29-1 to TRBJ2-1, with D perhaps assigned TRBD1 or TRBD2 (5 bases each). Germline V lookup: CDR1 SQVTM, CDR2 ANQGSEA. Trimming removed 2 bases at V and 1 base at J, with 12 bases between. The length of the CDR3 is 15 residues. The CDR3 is CSVESGGSSYNEQFF. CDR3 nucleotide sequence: TGCAGCGTTGAATCTGGGGGTTCATCCTACAATGAGCAGTTCTTC.

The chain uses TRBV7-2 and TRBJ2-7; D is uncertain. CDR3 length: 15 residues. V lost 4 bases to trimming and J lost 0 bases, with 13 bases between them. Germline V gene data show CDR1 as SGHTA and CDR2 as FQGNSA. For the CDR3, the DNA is TGTGCCAGCAGCTCCCAGCCTCCGAGCTCCTACGAGCAGTACTTC. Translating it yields CASSSQPPSSYEQYF.